These 9 T cell receptor beta chains came from one sample sequenced in a study of T cells in Graves' hyperthyroidism and ophthalmopathy (dated by TCRdb to the late 2010s). The protocol used for the library was multiplex PCR. The reads were generated on an Illumina HiSeq 2000. Amplification of TCR beta CDR3 regions was carried out from RNA transcripts. A first-round RT-PCR of the TCR CDR3 used the HTBI primer set with the Qiagen OneStep RT-PCR kit. TCRdb passed the public sequencing reads through fastp at Q25 and MiXCR, retaining productive beta sequences. Identical CDR3 proteins give one entry, which carries the most common genes and DNA. This sample comprises around 280,000 distinct CDR3 sequences, more than 10% of them detected only once. Together, the top ten hold 7% to 8.5% of the sample. Material for sequencing was blood. The origin of the receptors is a woman younger than 45 with Graves' hyperthyroidism that later progressed to Graves' ophthalmopathy.

This clonotype was detected ten times or more. The chain employs TRBV18 and TRBJ2-7; 8 nucleotides align to TRBD1. CDR1 and CDR2 from the germline V gene are KGHSH and LQKENI. The CDR3 is 15 residues long. After removal of 4 bases from V and 6 bases from J, the junction contained 11 bases not matched to a gene. Here the CDR3 DNA reads TGTGCCAGCTCACGTAATGGGGGACAGGCGACCGAGCAGTACTTC. This gives the protein CASSRNGGQATEQYF.

The table lists this clonotype with many counts. This chain links TRBV28 with TRBJ2-7; D is uncertain. V dropped 1 base and J dropped 6 bases, with 19 bases sitting between them. This CDR3 has 16 residues. CDR1 MDHEN and CDR2 SYDVKM come from the germline V gene. CDR3 sequence: CASSLYQSDNRREQYF. CDR3 coding DNA: TGTGCCAGCAGTTTATACCAATCCGACAATCGGCGCGAGCAGTACTTC.

This clonotype was recorded at least ten times. This chain's CDR3 is CASSYSGLQATYEQYF. The CDR3 nucleotides read TGTGCCAGCAGTTACTCTGGCCTGCAGGCAACCTACGAGCAGTACTTC. The chain employs TRBV6-2 or TRBV6-3 and TRBJ2-7; D ambiguous. V lost 0 bases to trimming and J lost 2 bases, with 14 bases between them. This CDR3 is built from 16 residues. Germline loops: CDR1 MNHEY, CDR2 SVGEGT.

This clonotype was recorded many times. The chain links TRBV7-2 to TRBJ2-7; D may correspond to TRBD1 or TRBD2 (5 bases each). In germline, CDR1 is SGHTA, CDR2 FQGNSA. Trimming pared 3 bases from V and 6 bases from J, leaving 18 bases between. The CDR3 runs 15 residues. CDR3 protein: CASSFIRDLGIEQYF. The CDR3 DNA follows: TGTGCCAGCAGCTTTATACGGGACCTGGGGATCGAGCAGTACTTC. Variable domain in full (rest from reference TRBV7-2 and TRBJ2-7): GAGVSQSPSNKVTEKGKDVELRCDPISGHTALYWYRQSLGQGLEFLIYFQGNSAPDKSGLPSDRFSAERTGGSVSTLTIQRTQQEDSAVYLCASSFIRDLGIEQYFGPGTRLTVT.

The chain employs TRBV18 and TRBJ1-1; the match to TRBD1 covers 8 bases. The CDR3 is 17 residues long. Germline lookup yields CDR1 KGHSH and CDR2 LQKENI. V was pared by 5 bases and J by 5 bases, with 16 bases of the junction left unmatched. CDR3 nucleotides: TGTGCCAGCTCAGTAAACGCTCAATCAGGGGGCTGGACTGAAGCTTTCTTT. Residues: CASSVNAQSGGWTEAFF.

The table lists this clonotype with a few counts. The rearrangement joins TRBV4-3 to TRBJ2-7, with TRBD2 identical over 9 bases. The CDR3 loop spans 17 amino acids. Per germline, CDR1 LGHNA and CDR2 YSLEER. V lost 0 bases to trimming and J lost 0 bases; unmatched junction nucleotides: 6. This chain's CDR3 is CASSQEYAGGSSYEQYF. The CDR3 nucleotides read TGCGCCAGCAGCCAAGAATACGCGGGAGGGTCCTCCTACGAGCAGTACTTC.

As DNA, the CDR3 is TGTGCCAGCAGACCAACAGGGAAGGGAGAGACCCAGTACTTC. It is translated as CASRPTGKGETQYF. This rearrangement joins TRBV7-9 to TRBJ2-5; D is perhaps TRBD1 (6 bases). The CDR3 runs 14 residues. Between the trimmed V and J ends, which lost 6 bases and 4 bases, there was a span of 15 bases. From germline, CDR1 is SEHNR and CDR2 FQNEAQ (reference sequence).

Details on this clonotype: Given a much more abundant clone one base away, this may be a read error. This sequence joins TRBV6-2 or TRBV6-3 and TRBJ2-3; 9 nucleotides align to TRBD2. CDR1 is MNHEY and CDR2 is SVGEGT in the germline V gene. This CDR3 has 17 amino acids. The CDR3 sequence: CGSSTAGGRSSTDTQYF. The DNA of the CDR3 is TGTGGCAGCAGTACAGCGGGAGGACGATCTAGCACAGATACGCAGTATTTT.

This clonotype was seen ten or more times. The chain uses TRBV10-3 and TRBJ2-7; 9 bases line up with TRBD1. The CDR3 has 12 residues. CDR1 is ENHRY and CDR2 is SYGVKD in the germline V gene. The trim removed 8 bases at V and 4 bases at J, leaving 3 bases unmatched. The CDR3 sequence: CAIGTGTYEQYF. The CDR3 bases are TGTGCCATCGGGACAGGGACGTACGAGCAGTACTTC.